The next 3 T cell receptor beta chains were all read from a single sample in a study of blood T cell repertoires in COVID-19. The table came from immunoSEQ multiplex PCR; TCRdb's copy has only in-frame clones and leaves some out. The sample holds 290,000 or so clones; more than 85% are singletons and the top ten take about 2%. Material: peripheral blood. Receptor source: a woman in her 30s with COVID-19, enrolled during active disease.

This chain connects TRBV5-1 to TRBJ2-2; 8 bases match TRBD1. Germline values: CDR1 SGHRS, CDR2 YFSETQ. V dropped 3 bases and J dropped 6; count of bases not matched to a gene: 10. There are 16 residues in the CDR3. Written as DNA, the CDR3 is TGCGCCAGCAGCTGGGGGACAGGAATAAGTCCCGGGGAGCTGTTTTTT. Residues: CASSWGTGISPGELFF.

This clone was seen only once. The chain couples TRBV27 to TRBJ1-5; possibly TRBD1 for D (5 bases). The germline V and J ends were trimmed by 0 bases and 5 bases, with 8 bases remaining between them. CDR1 is MNHEY and CDR2 is SMNVEV in the germline V gene (reference sequence). CDR3 size: 14 residues. CDR3: CASSLSGVDQPQHF. The CDR3 DNA reads TGTGCCAGCAGTTTATCAGGGGTGGATCAGCCCCAGCATTTT.

CDR3 amino acids: CASSPRDRVFLGYTF. The DNA of the CDR3 is TGTGCCAGCAGTCCCCGGGACAGGGTGTTCCTGGGCTACACCTTC. V and J are TRBV6-5 and TRBJ1-2; 9 bases match TRBD1. The CDR3 has 15 residues. The junction had 12 bases not matched to a gene; V was cut back by 5 bases and J by 8 bases. CDR1 is MNHEY, CDR2 SVGAGI, per germline.